These 16 T cell receptor beta chains originate from one sample sequenced in a study of human versus mouse CDR3 diversity and MHC coevolution. Assay: immunoSEQ multiplex PCR; the TCRdb copy retains only in-frame clones and omits some. Of tens of thousands of clones in the sample, roughly 95% were seen once. Sequencing was done on a sample of naive CD4+ T cells from blood. Subset reported: CD45RO-negative CD62L-positive naive CD4 T cells. The receptors shown here come from a person aged 30-69 years in good health.

This chain uses TRBV9 with TRBJ2-2, with TRBD2 matching over 8 bases. Germline V gene sequence: CDR1 SGDLS, CDR2 YYNGEE. This CDR3 comprises 15 residues. V was pared by 4 bases and J by 5 bases, with 7 bases of the junction left unmatched. For the CDR3, the DNA is TGTGCCAGCAGCCTGACTAGCGTCCTAACCGGGGAGCTGTTTTTT. It encodes CASSLTSVLTGELFF.

The chain recombines TRBV6-5 with TRBJ2-1; TRBD2 aligns across 13 bases. Germline V CDR1 and CDR2: MNHEY, SVGAGI. This CDR3 region has 15 residues. J was trimmed by 8 bases and V by 2 bases; bases with no gene match: 3. CDR3 nucleotide sequence: TGTGCCAGCAGTTACGGACTAGCGGGGGTGGATGAGCAGTTCTTC. This gives the protein CASSYGLAGVDEQFF.

This clone was recorded a few times. The chain carries TRBV10-2 and TRBJ1-2, with a tentative D call TRBD1 (6 bases). The V and J ends lost 2 bases and 7 bases respectively, with 14 bases between them. CDR3 size: 14 residues. Germline V CDR1 and CDR2: WSHSY, SAAADI. CDR3 nucleotide sequence: TGCGCCAGCAGTGAGGGGTGGGGGGGCATTGGCTACACCTTC. Translating gives CASSEGWGGIGYTF.

This rearrangement joins TRBV28 to TRBJ1-5; possible D gene TRBD1, 6 bases. This CDR3 comprises 13 residues. Germline CDR1 reads MDHEN; CDR2 reads SYDVKM. With 6 bases removed from V and 5 bases from J, the gap between germline ends came to 11 bases. Written as DNA, the CDR3 is TGTGCCAGCAGATGGACAGCCTATCAGCCCCAGCATTTT. Its translation is CASRWTAYQPQHF.

V gene TRBV27 combines with J gene TRBJ2-7, with TRBD1 as a possible D gene (6 bases). With 3 bases removed from V and 5 bases from J, the gap between germline ends came to 8 bases. Germline V gives CDR1 MNHEY, CDR2 SMNVEV (reference sequence). The CDR3 totals 12 residues. CDR3 protein: CASSFSGDEQYF. The CDR3 coding sequence is TGTGCCAGCAGTTTCTCAGGGGACGAGCAGTACTTC.

The V gene is TRBV19, the J gene TRBJ2-5, with D possibly TRBD2 on 5 matching bases. The DNA end lines up better with TRBJ2-7; the J call may be wrong. The CDR3 totals 14 residues. Germline CDR1 is LNHDA and CDR2 is SQIVND (reference sequence). The CDR3 bases are TGTGCCAGTACTACGGACTCCCGTTCCTACGAGCAGTACTTC. Protein: CASTTDSRSYEQYF.

On this clone itself: The germline gene is not matched at one end of the junction; a read error may be the cause. The chain carries TRBV7-7 and TRBJ2-2, with 9 bases matching TRBD1. Germline lookup yields CDR1 SSHAT and CDR2 FNYEAQ (reference sequence). The CDR3 covers 16 residues. DNA for the CDR3: TGTGCTAGCAGCCCCGGGACAGGGCCCAACACCGGGGAGCTGTTTTTT. It yields the protein CASSPGTGPNTGELFF.

V gene TRBV18 combines with J gene TRBJ2-7; the match to TRBD2 covers 10 bases. CDR3 length equals 17 residues. The germline V gene has CDR1 KGHSH and CDR2 LQKENI. V shed 6 bases, J shed 7 bases, and the junction held 18 bases outside the gene matches. The CDR3 loop is CASSPKTPAGGPGEQYF. The CDR3 DNA reads as TGTGCCAGCTCTCCCAAGACCCCAGCGGGAGGGCCGGGGGAGCAGTACTTC.

This clone appeared once. This rearrangement joins TRBV6-5 to TRBJ2-7, with D tentatively TRBD2 (5 bases). The CDR3 sequence is 13 residues long. Trimming removed 5 bases at V and 2 bases at J, with 10 bases between. The germline V gene encodes CDR1 MNHEY and CDR2 SVGAGI. CDR3 coding DNA: TGTGCCAGCAGTCAGGACTTACCCTACGAGCAGTACTTC. This translates into CASSQDLPYEQYF.

The gene calls are TRBV15 and TRBJ2-1; weak D call: TRBD2 (5 bases). Germline-derived CDR1 and CDR2 are LNHNV and YYDKDF (reference sequence). With 4 bases removed from V and 2 bases from J, the gap between germline ends came to 9 bases. This CDR3 is built from 14 residues. This chain's CDR3 is CATSTGSAYNEQFF. The DNA for the CDR3 is TGTGCCACCAGCACTGGGAGCGCCTACAATGAGCAGTTCTTC.

J is TRBJ1-1 and V is TRBV9, with TRBD1 identical over 7 bases. CDR1 and CDR2 from the germline V gene are SGDLS and YYNGEE. The CDR3 runs to 14 residues. The V gene end was trimmed by 1 base and the J gene end by 3 bases; junction bases not matched to a gene: 3. The CDR3 coding sequence is TGTGCCAGCAGCGTATACACAGGGGACACTGAAGCTTTCTTT. Translated: CASSVYTGDTEAFF.

The genes are TRBV7-9 and TRBJ1-1; 9 nucleotides match TRBD1. V dropped 3 bases and J dropped 4; count of bases not matched to a gene: 0. Germline-derived CDR1 and CDR2 are SEHNR and FQNEAQ (reference sequence). The CDR3 is 13 amino acids. CDR3 coding DNA: TGTGCCAGCAGCTTGACAGGGGGCACTGAAGCTTTCTTT. The encoded protein is CASSLTGGTEAFF.

This chain connects TRBV28 to TRBJ2-3; a weak D match, TRBD2 (5 bases). This CDR3 has 13 amino acids. In germline, CDR1 is MDHEN, CDR2 SYDVKM. The V gene lost 6 bases and the J gene lost 5 bases, with 12 bases spanning the gap. The CDR3 DNA sequence: TGTGCCAGCAGGGGAGCGCGAGTAGATACGCAGTATTTT. As protein: CASRGARVDTQYF.

V and J are TRBV5-1 and TRBJ2-1; D remains unclear. Germline V lookup: CDR1 SGHRS, CDR2 YFSETQ. The V and J ends lost 0 bases and 5 bases respectively, with 6 bases between them. The CDR3 runs to 13 residues. CDR3 protein: CASSLGGDNEQFF. For the CDR3, the DNA is TGCGCCAGCAGCTTGGGCGGAGACAATGAGCAGTTCTTC.

The V and J genes are TRBV5-4 and TRBJ1-1, with D possibly matching TRBD1 (5 bases). The CDR3 contains 14 residues. Germline CDR1 and CDR2: SGHNT and YYREEE (reference sequence). V gave up 4 bases and J gave up 1 base, with 11 bases separating them. In nucleotides, the CDR3 is TGTGCCAGCAGCCCGGCGGGGCGGAACACTGAAGCTTTCTTT. Translated, it gives CASSPAGRNTEAFF. Full variable domain (outside the CDR3, taken from reference TRBV5-4 and TRBJ1-1): ETGVTQSPTHLIKTRGQQVTLRCSSQSGHNTVSWYQQALGQGPQFIFQYYREEENGRGNFPPRFSGLQFPNYSSELNVNALELDDSALYLCASSPAGRNTEAFFGQGTRLTVV.

CDR3 sequence: CASSTPGQGGDTQYF. The DNA for the CDR3 is TGTGCCAGCAGTACGCCGGGACAGGGGGGAGATACGCAGTATTTT. J is TRBJ2-3 and V is TRBV6-5, with 11 positions matching TRBD1. After removal of 5 bases from V and 5 bases from J, the junction contained 6 bases not matched to a gene. CDR1 is MNHEY, CDR2 SVGAGI, per germline. The CDR3 loop spans 15 amino acids.